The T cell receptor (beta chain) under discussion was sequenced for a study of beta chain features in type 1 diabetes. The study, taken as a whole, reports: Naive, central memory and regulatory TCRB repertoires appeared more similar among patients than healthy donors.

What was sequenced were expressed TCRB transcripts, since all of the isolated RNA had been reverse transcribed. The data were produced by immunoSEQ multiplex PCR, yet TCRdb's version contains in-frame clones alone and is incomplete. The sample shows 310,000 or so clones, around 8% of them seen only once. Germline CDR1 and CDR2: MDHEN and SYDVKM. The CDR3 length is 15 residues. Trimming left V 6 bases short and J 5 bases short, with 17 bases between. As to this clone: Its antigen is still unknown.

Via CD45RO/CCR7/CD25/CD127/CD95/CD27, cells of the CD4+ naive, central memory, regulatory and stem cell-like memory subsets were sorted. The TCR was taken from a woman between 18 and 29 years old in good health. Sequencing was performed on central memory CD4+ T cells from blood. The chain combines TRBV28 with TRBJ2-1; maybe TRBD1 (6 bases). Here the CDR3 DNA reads TGTGCCAGCAGGGGCCAGAGATACAGGGACAATGAGCAGTTCTTC. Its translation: CASRGQRYRDNEQFF.